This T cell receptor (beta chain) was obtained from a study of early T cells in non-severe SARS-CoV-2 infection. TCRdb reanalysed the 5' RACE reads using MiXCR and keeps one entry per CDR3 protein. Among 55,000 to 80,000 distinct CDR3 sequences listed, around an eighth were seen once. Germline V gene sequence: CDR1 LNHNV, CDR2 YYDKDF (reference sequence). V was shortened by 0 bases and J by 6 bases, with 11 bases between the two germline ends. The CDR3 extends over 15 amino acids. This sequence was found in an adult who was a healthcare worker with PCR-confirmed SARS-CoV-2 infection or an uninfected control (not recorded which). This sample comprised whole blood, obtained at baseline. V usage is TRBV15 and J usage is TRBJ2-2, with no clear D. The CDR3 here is CATSRDQWSPGELFF. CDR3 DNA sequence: TGTGCCACCAGCAGAGATCAGTGGAGTCCCGGGGAGCTGTTTTTT.